These 24 T cell receptor beta chains were sequenced from one sample in a study of cytomegalovirus exposure and HLA in healthy donors. It was with 60 Vbeta and 13 Jbeta primers that the PCR ran. Clones were read by immunoSEQ multiplex PCR, and TCRdb kept only the in-frame ones, dropping some. Of 150,000 to 200,000 clones in the sample, 75% to 85% were seen once. The specimen sequenced was PBMCs. These receptors were collected from a man aged 25-40 years in good health and CMV-seropositive.

This chain joins TRBV30 and TRBJ2-3; 7 bases line up with TRBD2. The CDR3 contains 14 residues. Germline V lookup: CDR1 GTSNPN, CDR2 SVGIG (reference sequence). Trimming at V came to 7 bases and at J to 4 bases, leaving 11 bases not matched to a gene. CDR3 coding DNA: TGTGCCTCCGCCTCCGGGCGGGAGCCAGATACGCAGTATTTT. Translating it yields CASASGREPDTQYF.

V usage is TRBV6-1 and J usage is TRBJ2-1, with a possible D match to TRBD1 (5 bases). This CDR3 region has 14 residues. Germline values: CDR1 MNHNS, CDR2 SASEGT. With 6 bases removed from V and 4 bases from J, the gap between germline ends came to 13 bases. The CDR3 coding sequence is TGTGCCAGCAGAGGGGTGGGTCTATACAATGAGCAGTTCTTC. Encoded protein: CASRGVGLYNEQFF.

The genes are TRBV7-2 and TRBJ1-2, with 9 bases aligning to TRBD1. The length of the CDR3 is 14 residues. V shed 5 bases, J shed 4 bases, and the junction held 5 bases outside the gene matches. Germline V gene lookup returns CDR1 SGHTA and CDR2 FQGNSA. CDR3 amino acids: CASSPTGGPYGYTF. DNA of the CDR3: TGTGCCAGCAGCCCGACAGGGGGTCCCTATGGCTACACCTTC.

The rearrangement joins TRBV11-3 to TRBJ2-2, with D possibly TRBD1 on 6 matching bases. Trimming pared 5 bases from V and 7 bases from J, leaving 14 bases between. Looked up from germline, CDR1 is SGHNT and CDR2 is YENEEA. The CDR3 sequence is 14 residues long. The CDR3 sequence: CASSTGSSVGELFF. Written as DNA, the CDR3 is TGTGCCAGCAGCACAGGGTCTTCTGTCGGGGAGCTGTTTTTT.

This clone has more than one count but fewer than ten. The chain recombines TRBV6-6 with TRBJ2-7, with 8 bases aligning to TRBD2. The CDR3 loop spans 16 amino acids. Germline V gene data show CDR1 as MNHNY and CDR2 as SVGAGI (reference sequence). The V and J ends lost 0 bases and 4 bases, in that order; junction bases with no gene match: 8. The CDR3 spells CASSYSFSGIWYEQYF. CDR3 nucleotide sequence: TGTGCCAGCAGTTACTCGTTTAGCGGGATATGGTACGAGCAGTACTTC.

This chain uses TRBV30 with TRBJ1-2; weak D call: TRBD1 (6 bases). Trimming took 1 base from V and 2 from J, leaving 14 bases between them. In germline, CDR1 is GTSNPN, CDR2 SVGIG (reference sequence). There are 15 residues in the CDR3. The CDR3: CAWSDEGHQNYGYTF. DNA of the CDR3: TGTGCCTGGAGTGACGAGGGACACCAAAACTATGGCTACACCTTC. The whole variable domain, filled in from reference TRBV30 and TRBJ1-2, reads SQTIHQWPATLVQPVGSPLSLECTVEGTSNPNLYWYRQAAGRGLQLLFYSVGIGQISSEVPQNLSASRPQDRQFILSSKKLLLSDSGFYLCAWSDEGHQNYGYTFGSGTRLTVV.

The genes are TRBV4-2 and TRBJ2-5; TRBD1 matches 9 bases. CDR1 is LGHNA and CDR2 is YNFKEQ in the germline V gene. J gave up 1 base and V 4 bases, and 4 bases lay outside the gene matches. CDR3 size: 15 residues. CDR3: CASSLYRGLQETQYF. DNA for the CDR3: TGTGCCAGCAGCCTCTACAGGGGGCTCCAAGAGACCCAGTACTTC.

This rearrangement joins TRBV4-3 to TRBJ2-7; D unresolved. This CDR3 spans 16 amino acids. Per the germline V gene, CDR1 is LGHNA and CDR2 is YSLEER. Trimming took off 0 bases at V and 6 bases at J, with 18 bases between the two ends. CDR3: CASSQDRWLVLGEQYF. DNA of the CDR3: TGCGCCAGCAGCCAAGATCGCTGGCTAGTACTCGGCGAGCAGTACTTC.

The V and J genes are TRBV7-2 and TRBJ1-4; D is undetermined. V was pared by 2 bases and J by 7 bases, with 11 bases between. The CDR3 is 14 residues long. The germline V gene has CDR1 SGHTA and CDR2 FQGNSA. CDR3 residues: CASSLSNLAEKLFF. The CDR3 DNA sequence: TGTGCCAGCAGCTTATCCAACTTAGCTGAAAAACTGTTTTTT. Full variable domain (rest looked up from reference TRBV7-2 and TRBJ1-4): GAGVSQSPSNKVTEKGKDVELRCDPISGHTALYWYRQSLGQGLEFLIYFQGNSAPDKSGLPSDRFSAERTGGSVSTLTIQRTQQEDSAVYLCASSLSNLAEKLFFGSGTQLSVL.

The J gene is TRBJ1-5, the V gene TRBV19; 7 positions agree with TRBD1. The CDR3 loop spans 13 amino acids. J gave up 4 bases and V 5 bases, and 2 bases lay outside the gene matches. Per the germline V gene, CDR1 is LNHDA and CDR2 is SQIVND (reference sequence). CDR3 in DNA: TGTGCCAGTAGTTGGGACAGAAATCAGCCCCAGCATTTT. The encoded protein is CASSWDRNQPQHF.

This clone was counted between two and nine times. The V call is TRBV30, the J call TRBJ2-3, with 8 bases identical to TRBD2. The CDR3 loop spans 14 amino acids. CDR1 GTSNPN and CDR2 SVGIG come from the germline V gene (reference sequence). The V gene end was trimmed by 0 bases and the J gene end by 4 bases; junction bases not matched to a gene: 3. CDR3: CAWSVAGAPDTQYF. DNA of the CDR3: TGTGCCTGGAGTGTAGCGGGAGCTCCAGATACGCAGTATTTT.

This clone was detected a few times. The chain carries TRBV7-9 and TRBJ1-5; the match to TRBD1 covers 9 bases. The V segment lost 1 base and the J segment 4 bases; nucleotides outside the gene matches: 5. There are 16 residues in the CDR3. Germline V CDR1 and CDR2: SEHNR, FQNEAQ (reference sequence). The CDR3 DNA follows: TGTGCCAGCAGCTTAGAGGGACAGGGATTAAATCAGCCCCAGCATTTT. Protein sequence: CASSLEGQGLNQPQHF. Together with reference TRBV7-9 and TRBJ1-5, the CDR3 gives the full variable domain: DTGVSQNPRHKITKRGQNVTFRCDPISEHNRLYWYRQTLGQGPEFLTYFQNEAQLEKSRLLSDRFSAERPKGSFSTLEIQRTEQGDSAMYLCASSLEGQGLNQPQHFGDGTRLSIL.

This chain uses TRBV7-2 with TRBJ1-2; 7 bases align to TRBD1. The length of the CDR3 is 17 residues. The J segment lost 4 bases and the V segment lost 4 bases, leaving 15 bases of the junction unmatched. From germline, CDR1 is SGHTA and CDR2 FQGNSA. The DNA for the CDR3 is TGTGCCAGCAGCTCACGTCCCCGAAAGACAGGGAGCTATGGCTACACCTTC. This codes for CASSSRPRKTGSYGYTF.

The chain recombines TRBV4-1 with TRBJ2-1; 9 bases are a match to TRBD2. The V segment lost 1 base and the J segment 5 bases; nucleotides outside the gene matches: 9. Germline CDR1 reads MGHRA; CDR2 reads YSYEKL. The CDR3 loop spans 17 amino acids. The chain's CDR3 is CASSQGASGGGDNEQFF. In DNA, the CDR3 is TGCGCCAGCAGCCAAGGGGCCTCGGGCGGGGGGGACAATGAGCAGTTCTTC.

This clone was seen only a few times. J is TRBJ1-2 and V is TRBV30; no clear D gene. V dropped 2 bases and J dropped 5 bases, with 15 bases sitting between them. The CDR3 is 14 residues long. Germline loops: CDR1 GTSNPN, CDR2 SVGIG (reference sequence). CDR3 nucleotide sequence: TGTGCCTGGAGTCCATCCTGGACTGTATATGGCTACACCTTC. Its translation: CAWSPSWTVYGYTF.

DNA of the CDR3: TGTGCCAGCAGTCGGACAGGGGGCACTGAAGCTTTCTTT. The encoded protein is CASSRTGGTEAFF. The chain joins TRBV6-5 to TRBJ1-1, with 10 bases aligning to TRBD1. This CDR3 region has 13 residues. In germline, CDR1 is MNHEY, CDR2 SVGAGI. Germline trimming cut 5 bases from V and 4 bases from J; bases unmatched to any gene: 1.

Only a few counts were recorded for this clone. The J gene is TRBJ1-2, the V gene TRBV28, with a tentative D call TRBD1 (6 bases). The CDR3 extends over 15 amino acids. CDR1 and CDR2 (germline): MDHEN, SYDVKM. The V end was cut by 2 bases, the J end by 4 bases, with 14 bases between. CDR3 DNA: TGTGCCAGCAGTTTAGGGGGGGCTCGAGGCTATGGCTACACCTTC. Translating gives CASSLGGARGYGYTF.

CDR3: CASSPLRGGSIDGNTIYF. For the CDR3, the DNA is TGCGCCAGCAGCCCACTAAGGGGCGGAAGCATTGACGGAAACACCATATATTTT. The chain links TRBV5-1 to TRBJ1-3; tentative D call: TRBD1 (5 bases). The V and J ends lost 4 bases and 4 bases respectively, with 24 bases between them. Per the germline V gene, CDR1 is SGHRS and CDR2 is YFSETQ. CDR3 size: 18 residues.

This clone has only one observation. CDR3 nucleotide sequence: TGTGCCGCGGGGGCCTACAATGAGCAGTTCTTC. Its protein is CAAGAYNEQFF. This chain joins TRBV5-6 and TRBJ2-1; 7 positions agree with TRBD2. The CDR3 contains 11 residues. V was clipped by 10 bases and J by 2 bases; unmatched bases: 0. Germline V gene sequence: CDR1 SGHDT, CDR2 YYEEEE.

V gene TRBV29-1 combines with J gene TRBJ1-3; weak D call: TRBD1 (6 bases). Germline CDR1 and CDR2: SQVTM and ANQGSEA. This CDR3 is 14 amino acids long. Trimming cost V 7 bases and J 4 bases, with 17 bases left between them. CDR3 loop: CSADVTGWGNTIYF. DNA of the CDR3: TGCAGCGCCGACGTAACAGGGTGGGGAAACACCATATATTTT.

The genes are TRBV27 and TRBJ2-1, with D perhaps matching TRBD2 (6 bases). This CDR3 comprises 17 residues. CDR1 is MNHEY and CDR2 is SMNVEV in the germline V gene (reference sequence). With 5 bases removed from V and 6 bases from J, the gap between germline ends came to 23 bases. In DNA, the CDR3 is TGTGCCAGCAGTCCGTCCCCCCTCAGCGGGTATGGCAATGAGCAGTTCTTC. It specifies CASSPSPLSGYGNEQFF.

This clone showed up just a few times. The chain is built from TRBV29-1 and TRBJ2-3, with TRBD2 matching 10 bases. The germline CDR1 and CDR2 sequences are SQVTM and ANQGSEA. There are 15 residues in the CDR3. V was pared by 7 bases and J by 6 bases, with 13 bases of the junction left unmatched. Here the CDR3 DNA reads TGCAGCGGTCCTAGCGGGGGTGGGGGGGGCGATACGCAGTATTTT. Translated: CSGPSGGGGGDTQYF.

The chain uses TRBV11-3 and TRBJ2-2, with 7 bases lining up with TRBD2. The CDR3 runs 18 residues. CDR1 and CDR2 from the germline V gene are SGHNT and YENEEA. After removal of 0 bases from V and 4 bases from J, the junction contained 11 bases not matched to a gene. The CDR3 DNA reads TGTGCCAGCAGCTTAGACTCGCGGCTAGCGGAGTCCACCGGGGAGCTGTTTTTT. Encoded protein: CASSLDSRLAESTGELFF. Supplemented by reference TRBV11-3 and TRBJ2-2, the full variable domain reads EAGVVQSPRYKIIEKKQPVAFWCNPISGHNTLYWYLQNLGQGPELLIRYENEEAVDDSQLPKDRFSAERLKGVDSTLKIQPAELGDSAVYLCASSLDSRLAESTGELFFGEGSRLTVL.

J is TRBJ2-3 and V is TRBV4-1; weak D call: TRBD1 (7 bases). CDR3 size: 19 residues. V dropped 3 bases and J dropped 2 bases, with 24 bases sitting between them. Germline values: CDR1 MGHRA, CDR2 YSYEKL. As DNA, the CDR3 is TGCGCCAGCAGCCATGCGGCTTGGAGGAGGAGGGGGCACACAGATACGCAGTATTTT. Encoded protein: CASSHAAWRRRGHTDTQYF.